This T cell receptor beta chain derives from a study of blood T cell dynamics during melanoma immunotherapy. Study details: Standard first-line treatment here was pembrolizumab or nivolumab plus ipilimumab in metastatic melanoma. General study findings and limits: Unlike progressors, later disease-control patients had W3 repertoires gaining clonality or diversity.

Time point in this sample: pre-treatment baseline. Response was assessed by RECIST 1.1 at 12 weeks, except a couple of rapid progressors. Repertoires were generated with immunoSEQ multiplex PCR, while TCRdb's copy carries only in-frame clones and drops some. Among about 20,000 clones, roughly 89% were seen once, and the ten largest hold roughly 1.2%. Details on this clone: Its antigen is not identified.

CDR3 length: 14 residues. V dropped 4 bases and J dropped 6; count of bases not matched to a gene: 7. Germline CDR1 and CDR2: SGHDT and YYEEEE. The sequence was obtained from a human donor with melanoma. Here the sequenced sample was blood, taken from a patient treated with checkpoint blockade. V gene TRBV5-6 combines with J gene TRBJ1-2; 9 bases are a match to TRBD1. The CDR3 DNA is TGTGCCAGCAGCGAACAGGGGGCAGTTCATGGCTACACCTTC. This encodes CASSEQGAVHGYTF.